The 25 T cell receptor beta chains below were found in one sample sequenced in a study of cytomegalovirus exposure and HLA in healthy donors (dated by TCRdb to about 2017). The receptor library was made with the immunoSEQ multiplex PCR assay. The multiplex PCR relied on a mix of 60 forward primers for TCR Vbeta segments and 13 reverse primers for TCR Jbeta segments. This is the immuneACCESS table as TCRdb keeps it, with only in-frame sequences that have V and J called. A part of the clones is gone; compared with another copy, unresolved V genes explain less than half, and the rest is unexplained. For this sample the table gives about 190,000 clones, of which just under 75% were detected only once. The top ten hold 4% to 5% of the sample. Sequencing used PBMCs. The receptors stem from a young man in good health and CMV-seropositive.

The V and J genes are TRBV5-4 and TRBJ2-5, with TRBD1 matching over 7 bases. TRBJ2-7 matches the DNA end more closely, so the J call is doubtful. This CDR3 region has 16 residues. Germline V gene sequence: CDR1 SGHNT, CDR2 YYREEE (reference sequence). The chain's CDR3 is CASSLGGTVSSYEQYF. The CDR3 region has the DNA TGTGCCAGCAGCTTGGGGGGGACAGTGAGCTCCTACGAGCAGTACTTC.

This chain links TRBV9 with TRBJ1-4; the D is unclear. The V end was cut by 4 bases, the J end by 4 bases, with 5 bases between. This CDR3 has 12 residues. The germline V gene encodes CDR1 SGDLS and CDR2 YYNGEE. The CDR3 protein is CASSRGNEKLFF. The CDR3 bases are TGTGCCAGCAGCAGAGGTAATGAAAAACTGTTTTTT.

This sequence joins TRBV19 and TRBJ1-2; D gene unclear. This CDR3 contains 14 residues. Germline V lookup: CDR1 LNHDA, CDR2 SQIVND (reference sequence). The ends were cut back, 5 bases at V and 8 bases at J, with 18 bases in the middle. For the CDR3, the DNA is TGTGCCAGTAGTGGAGAGAGAGGCCCCTTGGGCTACACCTTC. This gives the protein CASSGERGPLGYTF.

The rearrangement uses TRBV5-1 and TRBJ1-1, with D unresolved. This CDR3 region has 13 residues. V was pared by 3 bases and J by 0 bases, with 6 bases between. Germline V CDR1 and CDR2: SGHRS, YFSETQ. The CDR3: CASSSEVNTEAFF. The CDR3 DNA is TGCGCCAGCAGCTCAGAAGTGAACACTGAAGCTTTCTTT.

In DNA, the CDR3 is TGCAGCGTTAGACAGGGGGCGAGGAACTATGGCTACACCTTC. Protein product: CSVRQGARNYGYTF. The V gene is TRBV29-1, the J gene TRBJ1-2; 10 nucleotides align to TRBD1. Per the germline V gene, CDR1 is SQVTM and CDR2 is ANQGSEA. The CDR3 extends over 14 amino acids. J gave up 2 bases and V 5 bases, and 5 bases lay outside the gene matches.

The V call is TRBV6-5, the J call TRBJ1-5; a possible D gene is TRBD1 (5 bases). The germline V gene has CDR1 MNHEY and CDR2 SVGAGI. V dropped 5 bases and J dropped 3 bases, with 14 bases sitting between them. The CDR3 is 15 residues long. Written as DNA, the CDR3 is TGTGCCAGCAGTAAAGGGGCGGGGGTCAATCAGCCCCAGCATTTT. Its translation is CASSKGAGVNQPQHF.

The table lists this clone with a few counts. The rearrangement uses TRBV28 and TRBJ1-1; weak D call: TRBD1 (5 bases). The V end was cut by 5 bases, the J end by 6 bases, with 13 bases between. The CDR3 runs to 13 residues. The V gene's germline CDR1 is MDHEN and CDR2 SYDVKM. The CDR3 DNA follows: TGTGCCAGCAGTAGACAGCCAGGAGCTGAAGCTTTCTTT. Translating gives CASSRQPGAEAFF. The variable domain in full, completed from reference TRBV28 and TRBJ1-1, reads DVKVTQSSRYLVKRTGEKVFLECVQDMDHENMFWYRQDPGLGLRLIYFSYDVKMKEKGDIPEGYSVSREKKERFSLILESASTNQTSMYLCASSRQPGAEAFFGQGTRLTVV.

The CDR3 bases are TGTGCCACTGCCCCGCGCGGGGGTGGCTACGAGCAGTACTTC. Amino acid sequence: CATAPRGGGYEQYF. The genes are TRBV15 and TRBJ2-7; 7 bases line up with TRBD2. Germline V lookup: CDR1 LNHNV, CDR2 YYDKDF (reference sequence). The ends lost 9 bases at V and 3 bases at J; junction bases unmatched: 11. This CDR3 region has 14 residues. Combining the CDR3 with reference TRBV15 and TRBJ2-7 gives the whole variable domain DAMVIQNPRYQVTQFGKPVTLSCSQTLNHNVMYWYQQKSSQAPKLLFHYYDKDFNNEADTPDNFQSRRPNTSFCFLDIRSPGLGDTAMYLCATAPRGGGYEQYFGPGTRLTVT.

The CDR3: CASRRGHSRDQPQHF. The CDR3 DNA follows: TGTGCCAGCAGGAGGGGGCATAGTAGGGATCAGCCCCAGCATTTT. This chain uses TRBV6-5 with TRBJ1-5, with TRBD1 matching 7 bases. V shed 6 bases, J shed 5 bases, and the junction held 10 bases outside the gene matches. Germline loops: CDR1 MNHEY, CDR2 SVGAGI. The CDR3 runs to 15 residues.

The chain employs TRBV30 and TRBJ2-2, with 11 bases aligning to TRBD2. The V gene's germline CDR1 is GTSNPN and CDR2 SVGIG (reference sequence). V shed 3 bases and J 7 bases; nucleotides not matched to a gene: 13. This CDR3 spans 17 amino acids. CDR3 in DNA: TGTGCCTGGAGAGATCTAGCGGGGGGTTTTTTCAACGGGGAGCTGTTTTTT. Encoded protein: CAWRDLAGGFFNGELFF.

This chain connects TRBV7-9 to TRBJ2-5, with 9 bases aligning to TRBD2. Germline trimming cut 5 bases from V and 3 bases from J; bases unmatched to any gene: 10. Looked up from germline, CDR1 is SEHNR and CDR2 is FQNEAQ (reference sequence). The length of the CDR3 is 16 residues. In nucleotides, the CDR3 is TGTGCCAGCAGCCCACGGCGGATAGCGGGGGAAGAGACCCAGTACTTC. This codes for CASSPRRIAGEETQYF.

This sequence joins TRBV7-6 and TRBJ2-7; a weak D match, TRBD2 (5 bases). Germline CDR1 is SGHVS and CDR2 is FNYEAQ. With 5 bases removed from V and 9 bases from J, the gap between germline ends came to 11 bases. This CDR3 comprises 11 residues. The chain's CDR3 is CASSEGRGQYF. CDR3 sequence (DNA): TGTGCCAGCAGCGAGGGTCGAGGGCAGTACTTC.

This clone was observed many times. The rearrangement joins TRBV6-6 to TRBJ1-4; 7 positions match TRBD1. The V gene's germline CDR1 is MNHNY and CDR2 SVGAGI (reference sequence). The CDR3 runs to 15 residues. J was trimmed by 6 bases and V by 6 bases; bases with no gene match: 10. In DNA, the CDR3 is TGTGCCAGCAGATCCCCGGCAGGGGGTGATGAAAAACTGTTTTTT. Translation: CASRSPAGGDEKLFF.

This chain links TRBV7-2 with TRBJ2-1; 12 nucleotides match TRBD2. The CDR3 totals 15 residues. Germline assignment: CDR1 SGHTA and CDR2 FQGNSA. Germline trimming cut 1 base from V and 6 bases from J; bases unmatched to any gene: 1. CDR3 sequence reads: CASSLGTSGVNEQFF. As DNA, the CDR3 is TGTGCCAGCAGCTTAGGGACTAGCGGGGTCAATGAGCAGTTCTTC.

CDR3 in amino acids: CSVEDTKYEQYF. In DNA form, the CDR3 reads TGCAGCGTTGAAGACACTAAATACGAGCAGTACTTC. This chain connects TRBV29-1 to TRBJ2-7; no reliable D call. Germline V gene sequence: CDR1 SQVTM, CDR2 ANQGSEA. The CDR3 extends over 12 amino acids. The V gene lost 0 bases and the J gene lost 4 bases, with 7 bases spanning the gap.

The chain uses TRBV29-1 and TRBJ2-7; D possibly corresponds to TRBD1 (6 bases). V lost 5 bases, J lost 5 bases, and 13 bases lay in between. CDR1 SQVTM and CDR2 ANQGSEA come from the germline V gene. The CDR3 has 12 amino acids. The CDR3 region has the DNA TGCAGCGTTTTACAGGGCGCCGACGAGCAGTACTTC. Amino acid sequence: CSVLQGADEQYF.

The V and J genes are TRBV7-2 and TRBJ2-1; 9 bases line up with TRBD2. Germline lookup yields CDR1 SGHTA and CDR2 FQGNSA. The CDR3 consists of 14 residues. The junction had 9 bases not matched to a gene; V was cut back by 5 bases and J by 10 bases. CDR3 residues: CASSQNSGRWEQFF. The CDR3 coding sequence is TGTGCCAGCAGCCAAAATAGCGGGAGATGGGAGCAGTTCTTC.

The chain is built from TRBV18 and TRBJ1-1; D not certain. Trimming removed 2 bases at V and 9 bases at J, with 13 bases between. The CDR3 sequence is 13 residues long. The germline V gene encodes CDR1 KGHSH and CDR2 LQKENI. CDR3 residues: CASSPINPAQAFF. The CDR3 nucleotides read TGTGCCAGCTCACCAATTAATCCCGCGCAAGCTTTCTTT.

This chain uses TRBV28 with TRBJ1-5; 8 positions match TRBD1. This CDR3 comprises 15 residues. V lost 1 base, J lost 6 bases, and 5 bases stayed unmatched. CDR1 is MDHEN and CDR2 is SYDVKM in the germline V gene. The CDR3 sequence is CASSLSDREGQPQHF. The CDR3 DNA sequence: TGTGCCAGCAGTTTATCGGACAGGGAGGGTCAGCCCCAGCATTTT.

The chain has TRBV5-1 and TRBJ2-4; tentatively, D is TRBD1 (6 bases). The CDR3 covers 16 residues. The germline CDR1 and CDR2 sequences are SGHRS and YFSETQ. V was pared by 0 bases and J by 8 bases, with 18 bases between. The CDR3 coding sequence is TGCGCCAGCAGCTTGGGGGAAGGACAGTGGGGGCACATTCAGTACTTC. Translating gives CASSLGEGQWGHIQYF.

Here the CDR3 DNA reads TGTGCCAGCAGCTTCCAGGGGGTCGACGAGCAGTACTTC. Translating gives CASSFQGVDEQYF. J is TRBJ2-7 and V is TRBV5-6; 7 bases align to TRBD1. The CDR3 covers 13 residues. Trimming at V came to 2 bases and at J to 5 bases, leaving 4 bases not matched to a gene. Germline lookup yields CDR1 SGHDT and CDR2 YYEEEE. The whole variable domain, filled in from reference TRBV5-6 and TRBJ2-7, reads DAGVTQSPTHLIKTRGQQVTLRCSPKSGHDTVSWYQQALGQGPQFIFQYYEEEERQRGNFPDRFSGHQFPNYSSELNVNALLLGDSALYLCASSFQGVDEQYFGPGTRLTVT.

The chain uses TRBV5-4 and TRBJ2-7; TRBD1 matches at 12 bases. With V trimmed by 3 bases and J by 4 bases, 5 bases remained unmatched. From germline, CDR1 is SGHNT and CDR2 YYREEE (reference sequence). This CDR3 spans 15 amino acids. The CDR3 nucleotides read TGTGCCAGCAGCTACGGGGGACAGGGGGCGTACGAGCAGTACTTC. It yields the protein CASSYGGQGAYEQYF.

The rearrangement joins TRBV9 to TRBJ2-7; 9 nucleotides match TRBD2. CDR1 is SGDLS, CDR2 YYNGEE, per germline. The CDR3 has 15 amino acids. V gave up 3 bases and J gave up 6 bases; unmatched junction bases: 10. The CDR3 DNA reads as TGTGCCAGCAGCGGTAGCGGGGGTCCCCGGTTCGAGCAGTACTTC. It codes for CASSGSGGPRFEQYF.

The chain is built from TRBV19 and TRBJ2-1; 9 positions match TRBD2. The trim removed 5 bases at V and 5 bases at J, leaving 4 bases unmatched. Per the germline V gene, CDR1 is LNHDA and CDR2 is SQIVND (reference sequence). The CDR3 has 14 residues. The DNA of the CDR3 is TGTGCCAGTAGTCGCAGCGGGGGGAACAATGAGCAGTTCTTC. Protein: CASSRSGGNNEQFF.

A few counts support this clone. The chain recombines TRBV6-5 with TRBJ1-1; 7 positions agree with TRBD1. This CDR3 is 14 amino acids long. V dropped 6 bases and J dropped 2; count of bases not matched to a gene: 6. In germline, CDR1 is MNHEY, CDR2 SVGAGI. CDR3 nucleotide sequence: TGTGCCAGCAGGACCGGGACAGCTAACACTGAAGCTTTCTTT. This sequence encodes CASRTGTANTEAFF.